Included here is one T cell receptor beta chain sequence, with context. This clonotype was seen at least ten times. The target of this receptor is not known. No much larger clonotype is one base removed from it; base qualities were not supplied. This record comes from a study of T-cell reconstitution after alpha-beta-depleted transplantation in children (dated by TCRdb to about 2016). Looking at the study overall: T-cell immune reconstitution after TCRalphabeta/CD19-depleted allogeneic hematopoietic cell transplantation in children was quantitatively tracked in the study by means of TCR repertoire profiling.

The library was made by PCR. This sample was sequenced with an Illumina HiSeq 2500. TCR libraries were prepared with molecular barcoding, using unique molecular identifiers to normalize TCRbeta repertoire quantification. TCRdb reprocessing: public reads trimmed at Q25 with fastp, clones called with MiXCR, in-frame beta chains kept. Identical CDR3 proteins give one entry, which carries the most common genes and DNA. The sample table records about 260,000 distinct CDR3 sequences; under 9.5% of these occur just once. The ten largest clones represent just under 6.5% of the sample. Measured from the cysteine to the phenylalanine, the CDR3 is 13 residues long. Solely the CDR3 DNA is kept, with 39 bases framed from the first base. V is cut by 4 bases and J by 0 bases, and the space between the germline ends is 10 bases. CDR1 and CDR2 were assigned from the germline V gene as SQVTM and ANQGSEA. This specimen's treatment or condition label, per the study, means: allogeneic hematopoietic cell transplantation with graft depleted of TCRalphabeta T cells and CD19 B cells. TCRalphabeta/CD19-depleted allogeneic hematopoietic cell grafts were given to the transplant recipients, all of whom were children.

General findings and caveats noted by the study authors: Hyperexpanded clone frequencies declined over subsequent months; after one year, T-cell counts and TCRbeta diversity were mostly attributed to newly produced T cells. About two months after transplant, the apparently early recovery of alphabetaT-cell counts reportedly depended on just several hundred clones that had expanded rapidly and came from non-depleted graft cells. In some patients, the high TCRbeta diversity seen at day 60 was put down to recipient T cells and intrathymic progenitors that had survived conditioning.

The rearranged chain carries TRBV29-1 and TRBJ2-7, with an unclear D gene assignment. The receptor's source is a male patient aged 5 to 17 who had a stem cell transplant for acute lymphoblastic leukemia, so the T cells may come from the graft donor. This sample comprised PBMCs, mostly from graft donor cells, obtained 180 days after TCRalphabeta/CD19-depleted stem cell transplant. The CDR3 is CSVGEGNSYEQYF. The nucleotide sequence is given as TGCAGCGTTGGTGAAGGAAACTCCTACGAGCAGTACTTC.